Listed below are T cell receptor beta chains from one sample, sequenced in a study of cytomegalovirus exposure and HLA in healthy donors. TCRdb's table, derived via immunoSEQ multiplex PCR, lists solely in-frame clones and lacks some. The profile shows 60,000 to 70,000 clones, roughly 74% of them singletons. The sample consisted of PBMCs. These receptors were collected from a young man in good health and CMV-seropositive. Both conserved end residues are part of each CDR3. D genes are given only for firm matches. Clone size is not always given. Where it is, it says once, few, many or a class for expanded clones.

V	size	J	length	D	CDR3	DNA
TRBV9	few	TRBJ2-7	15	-	CASSLRQDFSYEQYF	TGTGCCAGCAGCTTACGACAGGACTTCTCCTACGAGCAGTACTTC
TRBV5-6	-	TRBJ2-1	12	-	CASSSNSDEQFF	TGTGCCAGCAGCTCCAATTCGGATGAGCAGTTCTTC
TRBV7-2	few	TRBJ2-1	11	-	CASSAFNEQFF	TGTGCCAGCAGTGCGTTCAATGAGCAGTTCTTC
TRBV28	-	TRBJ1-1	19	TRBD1	CASSRRFFRQGARSGEAFF	TGTGCCAGCAGTCGGCGGTTCTTCCGACAGGGGGCGAGGAGCGGGGAAGCTTTCTTT
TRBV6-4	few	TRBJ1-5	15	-	CASSETGGSNQPQHF	TGTGCCAGCAGTGAGACTGGAGGGAGCAATCAGCCCCAGCATTTT
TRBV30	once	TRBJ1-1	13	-	CAWSVAAGTEAFF	TGTGCCTGGAGTGTAGCGGCTGGCACTGAAGCTTTCTTT
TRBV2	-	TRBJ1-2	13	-	CASSPGQLTGYTF	TGTGCCAGCAGTCCTGGACAGCTTACTGGCTACACCTTC
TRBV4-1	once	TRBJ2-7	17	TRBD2	CASSQILTSGRAYEQYF	TGCGCCAGCAGCCAAATCCTCACTAGCGGGAGGGCCTACGAGCAGTACTTC
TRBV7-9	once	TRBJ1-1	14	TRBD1	CASSGGTANTEAFF	TGTGCCAGCAGTGGCGGGACAGCGAACACTGAAGCTTTCTTT
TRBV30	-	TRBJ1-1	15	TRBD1	CAWSVLGDSRTEAFF	TGTGCCTGGAGTGTACTGGGGGACAGTCGCACTGAAGCTTTCTTT
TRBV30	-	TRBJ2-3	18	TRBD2	CAWSVAGVAGSSTDTQYF	TGTGCCTGGAGTGTCGCCGGGGTAGCGGGGTCTAGCACAGATACGCAGTATTTT
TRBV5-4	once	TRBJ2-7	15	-	CASSFRQVSSYEQYF	TGTGCCAGCAGCTTCCGGCAGGTGAGCTCCTACGAGCAGTACTTC
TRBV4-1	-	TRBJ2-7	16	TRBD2	CASSQDRAGGDYEQYF	TGCGCCAGCAGCCAAGATAGGGCGGGGGGCGACTACGAGCAGTACTTC
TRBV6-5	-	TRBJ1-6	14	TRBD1	CASSSDRGYSPLHF	TGTGCCAGCAGTTCGGACAGGGGGTATTCACCCCTCCACTTT
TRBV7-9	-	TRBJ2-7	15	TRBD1	CASSLSRGQGYEQYF	TGTGCCAGCAGCTTATCGCGGGGACAGGGCTACGAGCAGTACTTC
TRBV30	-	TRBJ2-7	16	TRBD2	CAWSPPRAGGPHEQYF	TGTGCCTGGAGTCCCCCGAGAGCGGGAGGGCCCCACGAGCAGTACTTC
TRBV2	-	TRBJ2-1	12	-	CASTTDSNEQFF	TGTGCCAGCACAACCGATAGCAATGAGCAGTTCTTC
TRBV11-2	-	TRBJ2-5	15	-	CASSSQTTGGETQYF	TGTGCCAGCAGCTCGCAGACGACAGGCGGGGAGACCCAGTACTTC
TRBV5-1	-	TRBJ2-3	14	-	CASSLGERTDTQYF	TGCGCCAGCAGCTTGGGAGAGCGGACAGATACGCAGTATTTT
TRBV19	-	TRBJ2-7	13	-	CASSIGQPYEQYF	TGTGCCAGTAGTATTGGGCAGCCCTACGAGCAGTACTTC
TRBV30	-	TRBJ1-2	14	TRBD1	CAWNLRDRVNGYTF	TGTGCCTGGAATCTCCGGGACAGGGTAAATGGCTACACCTTC
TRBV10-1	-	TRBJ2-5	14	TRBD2	CASSEGLGQETQYF	TGCGCCAGCAGTGAGGGACTAGGCCAAGAGACCCAGTACTTC
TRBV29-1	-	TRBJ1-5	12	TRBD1	CSVEDREGPQHF	TGCAGCGTAGAAGACAGGGAAGGACCCCAGCATTTT
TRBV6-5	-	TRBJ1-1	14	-	CASSFRYRDTEAFF	TGTGCCAGCAGTTTTAGGTATCGGGACACTGAAGCTTTCTTT
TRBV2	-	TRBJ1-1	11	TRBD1	CASRADRGAFF	TGTGCCAGCAGGGCTGACAGGGGAGCTTTCTTT
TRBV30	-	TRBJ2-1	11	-	CAWELAREQFF	TGTGCCTGGGAACTAGCAAGGGAGCAGTTCTTC
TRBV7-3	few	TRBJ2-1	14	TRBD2	CASSPGGGYNEQFF	TGTGCCAGCAGCCCCGGCGGGGGTTACAATGAGCAGTTCTTC
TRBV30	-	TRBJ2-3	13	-	CAWTPGSTDTQYF	TGTGCCTGGACTCCCGGGAGCACAGATACGCAGTATTTT
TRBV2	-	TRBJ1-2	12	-	CASSVLNSGYTF	TGTGCCAGCAGCGTGCTTAATAGTGGCTACACCTTC
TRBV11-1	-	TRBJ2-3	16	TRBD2	CASSRTSRGGEDTQYF	TGTGCCAGCAGCCGGACTAGCCGGGGCGGGGAAGATACGCAGTATTTT
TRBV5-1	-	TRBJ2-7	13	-	CASSVDWPREQYF	TGCGCCAGCAGCGTGGACTGGCCGAGGGAGCAGTACTTC
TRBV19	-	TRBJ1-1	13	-	CASSSSGRTDDFF	TGTGCCAGTAGCTCGAGCGGACGGACCGATGATTTCTTT
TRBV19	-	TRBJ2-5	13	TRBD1	CASSVTGEETQYF	TGTGCCAGTAGCGTCACAGGGGAAGAGACCCAGTACTTC
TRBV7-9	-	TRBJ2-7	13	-	CASSLEGRSIQYF	TGTGCCAGCAGCTTAGAGGGGCGGTCGATCCAGTACTTC
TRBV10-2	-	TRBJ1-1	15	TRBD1	CASSGQGGSDTEAFF	TGCGCCAGCAGTGGACAGGGTGGGTCTGACACTGAAGCTTTCTTT
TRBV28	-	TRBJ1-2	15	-	CASRMREEANYGYTF	TGTGCCAGCAGAATGAGAGAGGAAGCTAACTATGGCTACACCTTC
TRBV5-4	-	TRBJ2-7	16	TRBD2	CASSSWTSGSGYEQYF	TGTGCCAGCAGCTCCTGGACTAGCGGGAGTGGGTACGAGCAGTACTTC
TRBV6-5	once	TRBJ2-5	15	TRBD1	CASSYEGAQGETQYF	TGTGCCAGCAGTTACGAGGGGGCGCAAGGGGAGACCCAGTACTTC
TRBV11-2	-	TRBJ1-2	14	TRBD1	CASSLTGQNYGYTF	TGTGCCAGCAGCTTAACGGGACAGAACTATGGCTACACCTTC
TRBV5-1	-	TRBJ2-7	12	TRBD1	CASTQDRDEQYF	TGCGCCAGCACCCAGGACAGGGACGAGCAGTACTTC
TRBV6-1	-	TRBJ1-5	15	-	CASSEIGGSNQPQHF	TGTGCCAGCAGTGAAATCGGGGGTAGCAATCAGCCCCAGCATTTT
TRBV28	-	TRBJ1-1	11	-	CASSRSTEAFF	TGTGCCAGCAGCCGTTCCACTGAAGCTTTCTTT
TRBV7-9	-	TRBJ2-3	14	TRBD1	CASSLTGVVDTQYF	TGTGCCAGCAGCTTAACAGGGGTTGTAGATACGCAGTATTTT
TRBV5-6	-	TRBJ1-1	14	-	CASSLGGHRTEAFF	TGTGCCAGCAGCTTGGGGGGGCATCGGACTGAAGCTTTCTTT
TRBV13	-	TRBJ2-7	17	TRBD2	CASSPKGTSGDLSEQYF	TGTGCCAGCAGCCCCAAGGGGACTAGCGGCGATTTGTCCGAGCAGTACTTC